A single TCR beta chain is shown here with its context. Germline V gene lookup returns CDR1 SGHAT and CDR2 FQDESV (reference sequence). Trimming removed 8 bases from V and 1 base from J, with 11 bases in between. The CDR3 is made up of 13 amino acids. This sample was taken from a study of cytomegalovirus exposure and HLA in healthy donors. The study ran its PCR with 60 Vbeta and 13 Jbeta primers. The repertoire was sequenced with immunoSEQ multiplex PCR; TCRdb's copy has only in-frame clones and lacks some. The table lists about 200,000 clones, roughly 13% of them singletons. V usage is TRBV11-1 and J usage is TRBJ1-1; a weak D match, TRBD1 (6 bases). This receptor was identified in a middle-aged man in good health and CMV-seropositive. The sequenced material came from PBMCs. The DNA of the CDR3 is TGTGCCAGCGCCTACAGGGAGAACACTGAAGCTTTCTTT. Protein: CASAYRENTEAFF. The variable domain in full, completed from reference TRBV11-1 and TRBJ1-1, reads EAEVAQSPRYKITEKSQAVAFWCDPISGHATLYWYRQILGQGPELLVQFQDESVVDDSQLPKDRFSAERLKGVDSTLKIQPAELGDSAMYLCASAYRENTEAFFGQGTRLTVV.